The subject of this entry is one T cell receptor (beta chain). Its specific antigen is unknown. No much larger clone is present one base from it, and per-base qualities are unavailable. The trial excluded patients who had a history of autoimmune disease or who were on systemic immunosuppression. Peripheral blood for TCR sequencing was collected from all dose cohorts at baseline, on cycle 4 day 1, and on cycle 7 day 1. Samples were obtained from an open-label, multicenter, first-in-human phase I dose-escalation trial of ivuxolimab. The trial enrolled adults with locally advanced or metastatic head and neck squamous cell, hepatocellular, melanoma or renal cell carcinoma. Before TCR sequencing, CD4+ T cells and CD8+ T cells from peripheral blood were sorted into separate populations. This specimen belongs to a study of OX40 agonist ivuxolimab in advanced cancers. For the wider study: Ivuxolimab, which targeted the costimulatory receptor OX40 (CD134), was an agonistic, fully human IgG2 monoclonal antibody. Of the roughly 50 dose-escalation patients, hepatocellular carcinoma was present in roughly 19, melanoma in some 15, renal cell carcinoma in 9 and head and neck cancer in 9. Intravenous ivuxolimab was administered to patients every 2 weeks at six dose levels: 0.01, 0.1, 0.3, 1.5, 3 and 10 mg/kg. Three dose-escalation patients achieved partial responses, one with hepatocellular carcinoma and two with cutaneous melanoma. Peripheral TCRbeta sequencing was intended to test whether TCR sequence diversity was altered and clonal T-cell expansion was caused by ivuxolimab. Patients were allowed to have had prior anti-PD-1, anti-PD-L1 or anti-CTLA-4 therapy, and around 43% of the dose-escalation patients had been treated with checkpoint inhibitors. A male proportion of around 80% and a mean age of approximately 60 years, ranging from roughly 23 to 90, were recorded for the dose-escalation cohort. The monotherapy dose-escalation portion (N = 52 patients) of the phase I ivuxolimab trial is reported in the paper.

On the study overall, not on this receptor specifically: Which antigens the clonally expanded peripheral T cells were specific for was not determined. In the 0.1-3.0 mg/kg groups, partial responders had among the lowest normalized peripheral clonal expansion, particularly in CD8+ T cells. On average, CD8+ T cells showed more expanded clones than CD4+ T cells after ivuxolimab. At doses of 0.1 to 3.0 mg/kg, clonal expansion of both CD4+ and CD8+ T cells in blood was seen between baseline and week 6. Low levels of normalized T-cell clonal expansion were also seen in some patients who did not respond.

The CDR3 starts with the cysteine, ends with the phenylalanine, and has 12 residues. CDR3 DNA is the only sequence kept; it has 36 bases, read in frame from the first base. CDR1 and CDR2 are read off the germline V gene (reference sequence) as GTSNPN and SVGIG. Cut back by 0 bases and 6 bases, the V and J ends lie 9 bases apart. To sequence the TCRbeta CDR3 region, genomic DNA was isolated from the sorted cells. TCRbeta CDR3 regions were sequenced using the immunoSEQ Assay. TCRdb stores this immuneACCESS table with in-frame sequences only. Part of the clones is absent; in the studies checked, under half of the shortfall reflects unresolved V genes, and no reason is known for the rest. A total of tens of thousands of clones appear in this sample, approximately 87% of them only once. The top ten hold around 0.88% of the sample.

The sample in question was CD4+ or CD8+ T cells sorted from blood, obtained in a trial of the OX40 agonist ivuxolimab. This receptor chain uses TRBV30 and TRBJ2-7, with no confident D gene call. The sequence derives from an adult with an advanced solid tumor such as melanoma, head and neck, liver or kidney cancer. The CDR3 region reads CAWSVIKVEQYF. The DNA is as follows: TGTGCCTGGAGTGTAATTAAGGTCGAGCAGTACTTC.